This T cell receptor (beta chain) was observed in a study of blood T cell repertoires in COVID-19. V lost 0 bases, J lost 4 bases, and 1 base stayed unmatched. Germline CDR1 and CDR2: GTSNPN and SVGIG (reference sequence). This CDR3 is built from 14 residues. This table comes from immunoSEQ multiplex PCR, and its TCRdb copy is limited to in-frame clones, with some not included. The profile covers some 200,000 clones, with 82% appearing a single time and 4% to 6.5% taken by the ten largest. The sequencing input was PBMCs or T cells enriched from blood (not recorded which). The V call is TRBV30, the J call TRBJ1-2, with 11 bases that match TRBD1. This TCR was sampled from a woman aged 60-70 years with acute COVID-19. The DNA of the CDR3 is TGTGCCTGGAGTGTCGGACAGGGGGCCTATGGCTACACCTTC. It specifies CAWSVGQGAYGYTF.